This T cell receptor beta chain appears in the sequencing data of a study of blood T cell repertoires in COVID-19. Study at large: Nucleic acid was either cDNA or gDNA, and it came from T cells, B-cell-depleted T cells, or PBMCs.

Germline V gene data show CDR1 as MGHRA and CDR2 as YSYEKL. The CDR3 length is 15 residues. Trimming took off 1 base at V and 4 bases at J, with 11 bases between the two ends. Clones were sequenced by immunoSEQ multiplex PCR, and TCRdb holds only the in-frame ones, with some missing. In the table there are roughly 280,000 clones, just under 90% of which are singletons. Enrolled through a virtual design, the participants were between roughly 18 and 100 years of age and came from about two dozen US areas. Self-reported history from a screening survey and questionnaire set each donor's cohort. Recovery among Cohort 3 donors was established by two negative PCRs, clearance, or symptom resolution.

The chain carries TRBV4-1 and TRBJ1-3; no clear D. Material for sequencing was PBMCs or T cells enriched from blood (not recorded which). This TCR was recovered from a woman between 55 and 75 years old who had recovered from COVID-19. Written as DNA, the CDR3 is TGCGCCAGCAGCCAAGCCCAAACGGAGGGAAACACCATATATTTT. It is translated as CASSQAQTEGNTIYF.